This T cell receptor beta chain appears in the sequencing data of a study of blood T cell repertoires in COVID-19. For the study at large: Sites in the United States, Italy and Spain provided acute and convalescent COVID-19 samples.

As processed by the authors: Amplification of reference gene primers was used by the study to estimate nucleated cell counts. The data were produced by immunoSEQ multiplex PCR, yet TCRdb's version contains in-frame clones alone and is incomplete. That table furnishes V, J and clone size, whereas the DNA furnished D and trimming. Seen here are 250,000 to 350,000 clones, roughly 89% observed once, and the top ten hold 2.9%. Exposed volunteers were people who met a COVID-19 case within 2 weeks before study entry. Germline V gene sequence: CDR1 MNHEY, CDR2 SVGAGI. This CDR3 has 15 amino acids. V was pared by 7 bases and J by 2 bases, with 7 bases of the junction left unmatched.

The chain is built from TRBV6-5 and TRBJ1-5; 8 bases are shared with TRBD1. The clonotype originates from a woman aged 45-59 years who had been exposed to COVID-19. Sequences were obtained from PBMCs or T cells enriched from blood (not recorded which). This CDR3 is CASNLDRGGNQPQHF. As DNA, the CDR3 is TGTGCCAGCAACTTAGACAGGGGAGGCAATCAGCCCCAGCATTTT.